This T cell receptor beta chain comes out of a study of T cells in Graves' hyperthyroidism and ophthalmopathy. In the study overall: Pretreatment peripheral blood was obtained at initial diagnosis. Study conclusions and caveats: From stable hyperthyroidism, ophthalmopathy was set apart by a 13 V-J model. Before onset, ophthalmopathy was predicted by the model a median about six months earlier.

Amplified TCR beta CDR3 regions derived from RNA transcripts. The HTBI primer set was used in a first-round RT-PCR of the TCR CDR3. MiXCR, applied by TCRdb to the multiplex PCR reads, yields one record per CDR3 protein. The sample holds about 500,000 distinct CDR3 sequences, around an eighth seen once. This clonotype was picked up many times. The target antigen is unknown. No ophthalmopathy progression within 18 months constituted stable Graves' hyperthyroidism. The sample comprised blood. The sequence was obtained from a woman aged 18-29 years with Graves' hyperthyroidism.

CDR3 DNA sequence: TGTGCCAGCAGCTTATCGATAGGGCTAGCGGGAGGGGATGAGCAGTTCTTC. Amino acids: CASSLSIGLAGGDEQFF. The rearrangement uses TRBV11-2 and TRBJ2-1; 12 bases are a match to TRBD2. The CDR3 extends over 17 amino acids. Germline V gene lookup returns CDR1 SGHAT and CDR2 FQNNGV. With V trimmed by 2 bases and J by 8 bases, 10 bases remained unmatched.